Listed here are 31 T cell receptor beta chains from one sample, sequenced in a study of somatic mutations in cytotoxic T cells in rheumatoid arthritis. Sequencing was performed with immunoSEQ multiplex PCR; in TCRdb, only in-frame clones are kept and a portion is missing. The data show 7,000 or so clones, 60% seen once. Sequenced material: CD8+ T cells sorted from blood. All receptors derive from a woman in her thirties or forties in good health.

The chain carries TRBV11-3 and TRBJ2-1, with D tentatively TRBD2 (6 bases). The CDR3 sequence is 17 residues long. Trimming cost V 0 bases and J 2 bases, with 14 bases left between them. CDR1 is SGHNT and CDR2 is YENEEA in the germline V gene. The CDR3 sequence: CASSLEEGSAPYNEQFF. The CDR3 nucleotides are TGTGCCAGCAGCTTAGAGGAGGGAAGCGCTCCCTACAATGAGCAGTTCTTC.

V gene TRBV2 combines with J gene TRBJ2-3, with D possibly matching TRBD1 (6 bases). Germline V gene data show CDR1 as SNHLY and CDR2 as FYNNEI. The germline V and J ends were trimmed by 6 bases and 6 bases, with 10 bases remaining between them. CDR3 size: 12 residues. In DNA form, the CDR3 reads TGTGCCAGCAGCTCAGGGGTGGATACGCAGTATTTT. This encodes CASSSGVDTQYF.

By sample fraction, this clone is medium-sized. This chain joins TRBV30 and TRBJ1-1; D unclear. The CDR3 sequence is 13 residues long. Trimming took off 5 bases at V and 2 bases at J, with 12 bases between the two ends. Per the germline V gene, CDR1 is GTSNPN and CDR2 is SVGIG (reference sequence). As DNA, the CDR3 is TGTGCCTGGGGCGACAATACCAACACTGAAGCTTTCTTT. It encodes CAWGDNTNTEAFF.

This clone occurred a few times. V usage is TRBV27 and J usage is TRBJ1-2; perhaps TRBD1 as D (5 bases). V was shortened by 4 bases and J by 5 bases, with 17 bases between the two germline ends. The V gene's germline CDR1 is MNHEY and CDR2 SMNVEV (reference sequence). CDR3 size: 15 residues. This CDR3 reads CASSSSGTAFYGYTF. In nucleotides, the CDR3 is TGTGCCAGCAGTTCGTCCGGGACGGCGTTTTATGGCTACACCTTC.

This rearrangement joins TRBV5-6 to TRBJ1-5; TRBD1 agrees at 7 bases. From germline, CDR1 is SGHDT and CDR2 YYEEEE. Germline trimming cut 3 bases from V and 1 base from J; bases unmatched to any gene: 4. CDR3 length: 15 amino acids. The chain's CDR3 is CASSSGQKSNQPQHF. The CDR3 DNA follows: TGTGCCAGCAGCTCGGGACAGAAGAGCAATCAGCCCCAGCATTTT.

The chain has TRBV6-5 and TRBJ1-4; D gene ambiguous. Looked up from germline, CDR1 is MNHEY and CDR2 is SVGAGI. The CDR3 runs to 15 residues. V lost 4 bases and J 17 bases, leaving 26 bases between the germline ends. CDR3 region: CASSSDSGWVSDVFF. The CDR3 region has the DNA TGTGCCAGCAGTTCAGACTCCGGGTGGGTTTCGGATGTTTTTTTT.

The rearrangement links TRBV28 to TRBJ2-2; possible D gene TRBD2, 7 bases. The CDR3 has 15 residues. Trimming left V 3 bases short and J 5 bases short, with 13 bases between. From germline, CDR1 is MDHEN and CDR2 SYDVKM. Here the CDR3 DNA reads TGTGCCAGCAGTTTTGTGGGAGGGGGGACCGGGGAGCTGTTTTTT. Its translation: CASSFVGGGTGELFF.

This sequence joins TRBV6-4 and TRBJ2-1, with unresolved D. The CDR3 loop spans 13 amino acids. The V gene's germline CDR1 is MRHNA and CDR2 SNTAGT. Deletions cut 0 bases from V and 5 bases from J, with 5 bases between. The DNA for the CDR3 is TGTGCCAGCAGTGACTCCGACAACAATGAGCAGTTCTTC. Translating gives CASSDSDNNEQFF.

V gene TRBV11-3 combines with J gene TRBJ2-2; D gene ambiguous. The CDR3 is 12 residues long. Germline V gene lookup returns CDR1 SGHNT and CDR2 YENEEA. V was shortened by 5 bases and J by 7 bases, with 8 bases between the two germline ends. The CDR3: CASSALDGELFF. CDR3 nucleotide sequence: TGTGCCAGCAGCGCCCTGGACGGGGAGCTGTTTTTT.

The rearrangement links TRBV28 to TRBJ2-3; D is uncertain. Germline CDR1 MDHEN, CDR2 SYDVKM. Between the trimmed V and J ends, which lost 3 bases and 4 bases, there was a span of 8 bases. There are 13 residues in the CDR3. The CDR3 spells CASSFAPADTQYF. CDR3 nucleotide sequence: TGTGCCAGCAGTTTCGCCCCGGCAGATACGCAGTATTTT.

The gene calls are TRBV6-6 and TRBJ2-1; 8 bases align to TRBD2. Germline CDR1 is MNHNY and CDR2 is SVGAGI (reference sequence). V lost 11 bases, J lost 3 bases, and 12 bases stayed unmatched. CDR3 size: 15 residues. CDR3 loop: CASAFSGVDYNEQFF. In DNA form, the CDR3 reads TGTGCCTCGGCCTTTAGCGGGGTGGACTACAATGAGCAGTTCTTC.

CDR3 sequence (DNA): TGCGCCAGCAGCCAAGATTCACAGGGGGGAGAACTGTTTTTT. This codes for CASSQDSQGGELFF. The chain has TRBV4-1 and TRBJ1-4; the match to TRBD1 covers 8 bases. With V trimmed by 0 bases and J by 12 bases, 6 bases remained unmatched. The CDR3 consists of 14 residues. Germline V gene data show CDR1 as MGHRA and CDR2 as YSYEKL.

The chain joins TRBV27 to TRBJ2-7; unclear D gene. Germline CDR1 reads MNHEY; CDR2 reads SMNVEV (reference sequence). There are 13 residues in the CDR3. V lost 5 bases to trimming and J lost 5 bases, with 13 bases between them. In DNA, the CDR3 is TGTGCCAGCAGTCAGATCGGCCTAAACGAGCAGTACTTC. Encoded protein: CASSQIGLNEQYF.

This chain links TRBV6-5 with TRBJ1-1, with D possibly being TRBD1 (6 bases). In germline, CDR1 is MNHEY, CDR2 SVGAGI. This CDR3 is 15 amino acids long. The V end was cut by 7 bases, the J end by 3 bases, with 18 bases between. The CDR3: CASTALRGRDTEAFF. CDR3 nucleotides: TGTGCCAGCACCGCTCTCAGGGGCCGGGACACTGAAGCTTTCTTT.

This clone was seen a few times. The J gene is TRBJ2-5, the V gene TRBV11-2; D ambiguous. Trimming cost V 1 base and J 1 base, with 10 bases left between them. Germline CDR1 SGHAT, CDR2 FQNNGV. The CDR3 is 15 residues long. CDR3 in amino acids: CASSLVVGIQETQYF. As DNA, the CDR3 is TGTGCCAGCAGCTTAGTGGTAGGGATCCAAGAGACCCAGTACTTC.

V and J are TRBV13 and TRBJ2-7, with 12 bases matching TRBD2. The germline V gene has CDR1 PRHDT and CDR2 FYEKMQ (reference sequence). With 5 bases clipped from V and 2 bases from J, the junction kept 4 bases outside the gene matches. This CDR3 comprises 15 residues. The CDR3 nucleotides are TGTGCCAGCAGCCACCGACTAGCGGGAGCCTACGAGCAGTACTTC. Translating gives CASSHRLAGAYEQYF.

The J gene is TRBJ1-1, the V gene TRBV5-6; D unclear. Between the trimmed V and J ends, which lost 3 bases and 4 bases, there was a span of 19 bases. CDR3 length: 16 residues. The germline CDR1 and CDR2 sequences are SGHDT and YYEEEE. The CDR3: CASSSEDVLRGTEAFF. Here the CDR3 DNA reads TGTGCCAGCAGCTCGGAGGATGTTTTAAGAGGCACTGAAGCTTTCTTT.

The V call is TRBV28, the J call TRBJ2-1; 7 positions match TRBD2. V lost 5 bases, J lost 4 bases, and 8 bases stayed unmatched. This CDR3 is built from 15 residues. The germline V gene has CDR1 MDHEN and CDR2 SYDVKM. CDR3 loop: CASSPPPAGYNEQFF. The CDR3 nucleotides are TGTGCCAGCAGTCCCCCCCCAGCGGGATACAATGAGCAGTTCTTC.

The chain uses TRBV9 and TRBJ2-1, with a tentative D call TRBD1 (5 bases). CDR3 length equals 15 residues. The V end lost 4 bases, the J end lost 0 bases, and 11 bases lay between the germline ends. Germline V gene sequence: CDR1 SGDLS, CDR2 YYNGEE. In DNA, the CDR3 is TGTGCCAGCAGCCCGTTAGACAGCTCCTACAATGAGCAGTTCTTC. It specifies CASSPLDSSYNEQFF.

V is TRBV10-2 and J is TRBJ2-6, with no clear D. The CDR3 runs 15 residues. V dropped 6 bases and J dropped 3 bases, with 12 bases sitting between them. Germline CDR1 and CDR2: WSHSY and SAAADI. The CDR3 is CASSDMDRGANVLTF. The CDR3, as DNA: TGCGCCAGCAGCGACATGGATCGTGGGGCCAACGTCCTGACTTTC.

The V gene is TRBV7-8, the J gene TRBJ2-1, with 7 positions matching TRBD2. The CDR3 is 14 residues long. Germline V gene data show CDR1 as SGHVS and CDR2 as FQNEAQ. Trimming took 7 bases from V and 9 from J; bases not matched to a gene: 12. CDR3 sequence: CASTQRAGASEQFF. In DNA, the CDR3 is TGTGCCAGCACTCAGAGGGCGGGAGCATCTGAGCAGTTCTTC.

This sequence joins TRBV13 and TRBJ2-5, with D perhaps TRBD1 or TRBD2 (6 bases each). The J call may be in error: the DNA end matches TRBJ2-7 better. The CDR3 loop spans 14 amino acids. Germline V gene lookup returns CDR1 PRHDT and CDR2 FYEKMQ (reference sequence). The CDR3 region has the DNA TGTGCCAGCAGCTTAGAGGGGGAGGTTTACGAGCAGTACTTC. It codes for CASSLEGEVYEQYF.

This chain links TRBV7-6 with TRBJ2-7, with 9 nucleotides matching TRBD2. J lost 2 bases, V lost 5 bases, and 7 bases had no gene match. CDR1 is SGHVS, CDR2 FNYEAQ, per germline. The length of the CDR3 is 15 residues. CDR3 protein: CASSPGLAGPYEQYF. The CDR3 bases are TGTGCCAGCAGCCCCGGGCTAGCGGGGCCCTACGAGCAGTACTTC.

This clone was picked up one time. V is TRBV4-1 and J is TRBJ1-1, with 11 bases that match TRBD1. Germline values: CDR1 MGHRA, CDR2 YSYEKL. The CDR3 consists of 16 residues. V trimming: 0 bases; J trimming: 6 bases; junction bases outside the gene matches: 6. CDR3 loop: CASSQELGQGAAEAFF. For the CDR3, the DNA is TGCGCCAGCAGCCAAGAGTTAGGACAGGGGGCCGCTGAAGCTTTCTTT.

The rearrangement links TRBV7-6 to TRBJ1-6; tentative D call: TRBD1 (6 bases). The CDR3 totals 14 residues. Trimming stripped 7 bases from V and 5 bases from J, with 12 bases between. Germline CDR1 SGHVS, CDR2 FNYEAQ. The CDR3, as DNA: TGTGCCAGCACGCAGGGACATGATAATTCACCCCTCCACTTT. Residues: CASTQGHDNSPLHF.

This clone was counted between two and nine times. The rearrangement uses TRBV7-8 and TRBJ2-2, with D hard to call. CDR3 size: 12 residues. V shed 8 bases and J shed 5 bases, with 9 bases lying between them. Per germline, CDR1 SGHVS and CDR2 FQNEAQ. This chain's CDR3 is CASHGRTGELFF. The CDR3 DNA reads TGTGCCAGCCACGGGCGAACCGGGGAGCTGTTTTTT.

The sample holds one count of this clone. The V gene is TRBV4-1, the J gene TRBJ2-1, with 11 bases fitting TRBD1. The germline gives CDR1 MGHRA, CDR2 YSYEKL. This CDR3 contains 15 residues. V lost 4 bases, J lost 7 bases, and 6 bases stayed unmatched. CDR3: CASSLGQGARNEQFF. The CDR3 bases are TGCGCCAGCAGCCTCGGACAGGGGGCGAGGAATGAGCAGTTCTTC.

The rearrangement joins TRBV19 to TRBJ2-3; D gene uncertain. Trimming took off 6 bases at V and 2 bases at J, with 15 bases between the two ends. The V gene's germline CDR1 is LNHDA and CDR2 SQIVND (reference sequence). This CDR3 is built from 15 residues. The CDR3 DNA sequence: TGTGCCAGTAGCCATAGCAGGTTTTTCACAGATACGCAGTATTTT. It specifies CASSHSRFFTDTQYF.

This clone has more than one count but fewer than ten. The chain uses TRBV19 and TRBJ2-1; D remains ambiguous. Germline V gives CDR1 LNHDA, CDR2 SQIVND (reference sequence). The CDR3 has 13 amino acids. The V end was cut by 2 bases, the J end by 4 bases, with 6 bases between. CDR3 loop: CASSINGYNEQFF. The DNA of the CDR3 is TGTGCCAGTAGTATAAACGGATACAATGAGCAGTTCTTC. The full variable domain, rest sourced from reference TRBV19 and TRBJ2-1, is DGGITQSPKYLFRKEGQNVTLSCEQNLNHDAMYWYRQDPGQGLRLIYYSQIVNDFQKGDIAEGYSVSREKKESFPLTVTSAQKNPTAFYLCASSINGYNEQFFGPGTRLTVL.

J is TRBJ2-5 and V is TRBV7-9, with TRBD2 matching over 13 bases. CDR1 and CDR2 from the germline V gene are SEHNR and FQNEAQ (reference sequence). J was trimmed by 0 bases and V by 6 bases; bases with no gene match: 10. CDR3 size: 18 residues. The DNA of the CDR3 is TGTGCCAGCAGGGCTCCAATGACTAGCGGGAGGTACCAAGAGACCCAGTACTTC. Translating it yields CASRAPMTSGRYQETQYF.

The CDR3 DNA follows: TGTGCCAGCAGCTCAACAGCGGGCCCCCAAATGGGGTTCTTC. It is translated as CASSSTAGPQMGFF. The chain couples TRBV11-3 to TRBJ2-1, with D possibly matching TRBD2 (6 bases). The CDR3 spans 14 residues. V dropped 4 bases and J dropped 15 bases, with 22 bases sitting between them. Germline V gene data show CDR1 as SGHNT and CDR2 as YENEEA. The full variable domain, its missing parts supplied by reference TRBV11-3 and TRBJ2-1, is EAGVVQSPRYKIIEKKQPVAFWCNPISGHNTLYWYLQNLGQGPELLIRYENEEAVDDSQLPKDRFSAERLKGVDSTLKIQPAELGDSAVYLCASSSTAGPQMGFFGPGTRLTVL.